The entry that follows covers one T cell receptor beta chain sequence. Its antigen remains unknown. The data originate from a study of shared clonotypes between healthy human individuals. General observations from the study: Researchers found naive subsets generally carried larger estimated richness than memory subsets.

TCRdb keeps only in-frame clones here, not all; method: immunoSEQ multiplex PCR. The sample shows hundreds of thousands of clones, around four fifths of them seen only once. The V gene's germline CDR1 is PRHDT and CDR2 FYEKMQ (reference sequence). V lost 0 bases to trimming and J lost 4 bases; unmatched junction nucleotides: 4. CDR3 length: 16 residues. The origin of this receptor is a woman in her thirties in good health. The chain employs TRBV13 and TRBJ2-3, with 10 bases fitting TRBD2. Sequenced material: memory CD4+ T cells sorted from blood. Subset described: CD45RA-negative fraction. The CDR3 spells CASSLGLAGAADTQYF. The DNA for the CDR3 is TGTGCCAGCAGCTTAGGGCTAGCGGGAGCCGCAGATACGCAGTATTTT.